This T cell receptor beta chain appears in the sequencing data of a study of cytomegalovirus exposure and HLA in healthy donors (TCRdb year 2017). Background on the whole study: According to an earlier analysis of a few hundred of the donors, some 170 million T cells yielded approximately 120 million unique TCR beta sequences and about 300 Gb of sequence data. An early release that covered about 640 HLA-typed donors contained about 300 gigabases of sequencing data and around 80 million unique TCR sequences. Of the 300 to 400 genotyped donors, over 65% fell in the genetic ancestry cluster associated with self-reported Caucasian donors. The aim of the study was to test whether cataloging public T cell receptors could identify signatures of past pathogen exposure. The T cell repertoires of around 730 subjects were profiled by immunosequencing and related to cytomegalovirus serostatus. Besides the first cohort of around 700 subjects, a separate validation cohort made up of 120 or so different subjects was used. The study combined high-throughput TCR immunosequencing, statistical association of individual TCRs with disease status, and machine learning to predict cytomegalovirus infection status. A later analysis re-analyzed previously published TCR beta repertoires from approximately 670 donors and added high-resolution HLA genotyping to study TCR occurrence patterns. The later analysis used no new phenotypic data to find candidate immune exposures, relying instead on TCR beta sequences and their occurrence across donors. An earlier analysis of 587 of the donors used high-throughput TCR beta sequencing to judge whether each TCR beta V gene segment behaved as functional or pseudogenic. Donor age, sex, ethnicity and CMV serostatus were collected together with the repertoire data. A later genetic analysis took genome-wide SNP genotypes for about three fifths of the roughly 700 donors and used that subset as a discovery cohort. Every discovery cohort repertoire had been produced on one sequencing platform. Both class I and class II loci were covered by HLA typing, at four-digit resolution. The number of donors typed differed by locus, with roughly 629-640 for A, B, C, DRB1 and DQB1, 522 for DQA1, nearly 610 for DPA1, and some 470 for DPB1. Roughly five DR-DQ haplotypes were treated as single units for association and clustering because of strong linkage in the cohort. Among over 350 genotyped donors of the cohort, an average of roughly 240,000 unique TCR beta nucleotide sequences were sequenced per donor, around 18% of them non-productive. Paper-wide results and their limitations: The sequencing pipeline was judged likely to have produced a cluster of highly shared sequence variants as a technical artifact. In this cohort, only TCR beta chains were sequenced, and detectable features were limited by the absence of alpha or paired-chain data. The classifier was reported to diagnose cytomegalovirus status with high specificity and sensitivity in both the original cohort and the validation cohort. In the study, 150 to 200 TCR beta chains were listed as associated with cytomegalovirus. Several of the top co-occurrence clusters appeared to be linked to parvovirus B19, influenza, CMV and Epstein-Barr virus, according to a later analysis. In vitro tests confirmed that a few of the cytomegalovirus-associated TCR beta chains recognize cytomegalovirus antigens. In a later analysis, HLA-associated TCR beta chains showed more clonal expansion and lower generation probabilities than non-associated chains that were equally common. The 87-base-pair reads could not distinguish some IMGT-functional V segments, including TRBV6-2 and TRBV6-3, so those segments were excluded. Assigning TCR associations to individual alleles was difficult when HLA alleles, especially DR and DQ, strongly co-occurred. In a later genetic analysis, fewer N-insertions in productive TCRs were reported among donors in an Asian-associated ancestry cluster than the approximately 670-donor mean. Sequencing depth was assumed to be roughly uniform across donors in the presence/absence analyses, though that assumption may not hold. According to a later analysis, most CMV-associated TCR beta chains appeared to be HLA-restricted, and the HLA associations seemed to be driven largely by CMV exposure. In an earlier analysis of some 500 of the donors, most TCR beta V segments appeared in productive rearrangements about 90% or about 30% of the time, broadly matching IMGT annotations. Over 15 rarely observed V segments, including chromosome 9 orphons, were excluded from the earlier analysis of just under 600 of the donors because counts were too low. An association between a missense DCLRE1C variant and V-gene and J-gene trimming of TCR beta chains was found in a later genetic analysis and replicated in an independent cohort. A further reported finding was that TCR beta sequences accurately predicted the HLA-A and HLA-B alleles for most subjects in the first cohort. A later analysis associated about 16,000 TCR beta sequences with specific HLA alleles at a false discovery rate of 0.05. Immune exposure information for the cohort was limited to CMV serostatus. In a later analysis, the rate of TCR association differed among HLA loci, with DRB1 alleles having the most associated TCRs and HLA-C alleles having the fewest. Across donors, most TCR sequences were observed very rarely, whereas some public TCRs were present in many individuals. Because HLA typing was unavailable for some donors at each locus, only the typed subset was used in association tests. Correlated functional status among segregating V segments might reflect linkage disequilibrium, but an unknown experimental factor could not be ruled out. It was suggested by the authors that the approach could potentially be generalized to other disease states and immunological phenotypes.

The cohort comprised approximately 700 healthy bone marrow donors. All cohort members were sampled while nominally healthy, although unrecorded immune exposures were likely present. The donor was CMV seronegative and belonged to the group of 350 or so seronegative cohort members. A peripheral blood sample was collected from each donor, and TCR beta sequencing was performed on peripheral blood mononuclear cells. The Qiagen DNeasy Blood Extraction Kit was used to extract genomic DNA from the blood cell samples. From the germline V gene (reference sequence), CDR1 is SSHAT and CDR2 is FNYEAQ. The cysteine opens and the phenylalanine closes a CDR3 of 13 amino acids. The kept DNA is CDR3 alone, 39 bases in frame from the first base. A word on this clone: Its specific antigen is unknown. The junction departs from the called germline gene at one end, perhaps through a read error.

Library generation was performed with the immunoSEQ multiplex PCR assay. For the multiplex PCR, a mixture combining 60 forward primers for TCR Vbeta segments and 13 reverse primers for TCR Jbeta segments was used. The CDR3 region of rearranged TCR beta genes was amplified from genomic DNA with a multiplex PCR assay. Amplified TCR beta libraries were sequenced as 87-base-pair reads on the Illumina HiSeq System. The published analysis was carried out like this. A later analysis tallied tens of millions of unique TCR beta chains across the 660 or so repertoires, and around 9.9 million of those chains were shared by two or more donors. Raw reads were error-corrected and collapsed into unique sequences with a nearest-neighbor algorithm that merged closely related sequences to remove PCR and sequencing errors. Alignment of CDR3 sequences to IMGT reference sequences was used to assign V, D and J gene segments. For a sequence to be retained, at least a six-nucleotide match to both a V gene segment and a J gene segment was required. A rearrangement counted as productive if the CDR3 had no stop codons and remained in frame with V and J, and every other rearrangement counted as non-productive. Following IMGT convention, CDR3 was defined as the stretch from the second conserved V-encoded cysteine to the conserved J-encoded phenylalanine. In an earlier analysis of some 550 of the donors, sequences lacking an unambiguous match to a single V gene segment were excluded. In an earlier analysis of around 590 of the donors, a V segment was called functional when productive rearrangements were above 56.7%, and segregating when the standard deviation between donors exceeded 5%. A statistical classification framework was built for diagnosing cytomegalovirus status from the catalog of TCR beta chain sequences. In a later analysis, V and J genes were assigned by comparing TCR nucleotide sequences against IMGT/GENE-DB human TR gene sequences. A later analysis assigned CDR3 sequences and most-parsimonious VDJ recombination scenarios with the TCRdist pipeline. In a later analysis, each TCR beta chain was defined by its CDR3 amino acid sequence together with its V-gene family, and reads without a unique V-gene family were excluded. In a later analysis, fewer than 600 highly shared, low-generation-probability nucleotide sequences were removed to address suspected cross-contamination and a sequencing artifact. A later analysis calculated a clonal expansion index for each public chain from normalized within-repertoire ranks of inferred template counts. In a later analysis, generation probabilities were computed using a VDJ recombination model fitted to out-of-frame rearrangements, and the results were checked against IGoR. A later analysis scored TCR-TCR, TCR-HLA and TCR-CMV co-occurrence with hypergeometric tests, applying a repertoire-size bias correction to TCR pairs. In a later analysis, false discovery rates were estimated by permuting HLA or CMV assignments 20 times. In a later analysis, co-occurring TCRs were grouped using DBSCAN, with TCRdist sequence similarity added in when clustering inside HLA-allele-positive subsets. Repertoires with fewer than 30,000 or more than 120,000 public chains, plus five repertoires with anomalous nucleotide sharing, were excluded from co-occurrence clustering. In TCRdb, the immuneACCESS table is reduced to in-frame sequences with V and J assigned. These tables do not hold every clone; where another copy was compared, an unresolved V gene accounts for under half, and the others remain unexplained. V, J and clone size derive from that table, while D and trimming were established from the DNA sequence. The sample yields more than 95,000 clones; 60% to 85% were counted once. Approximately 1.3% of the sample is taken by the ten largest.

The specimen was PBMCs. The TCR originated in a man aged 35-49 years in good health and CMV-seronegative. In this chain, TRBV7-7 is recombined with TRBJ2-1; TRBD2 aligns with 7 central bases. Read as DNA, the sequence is TGTGCTAGCAGCTTTACTAGCGTCGGTGAGCAGTTCTTC. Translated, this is CASSFTSVGEQFF.